Sequencing of this T cell receptor (beta chain) was carried out in a study of blood T cell repertoires in COVID-19. On the study more broadly: Whether acute or convalescent, the COVID-19 samples came from the United States, Italy and Spain. PBMCs, B-cell-depleted T cells, or T cells were the source of the cDNA or gDNA that made up the material.

The CDR3 runs to 16 residues. Between the trimmed V and J ends, which lost 8 bases and 1 base, there was a span of 17 bases. Authors' analysis steps: For nucleated cells, counts were estimated from reference gene primer amplification. Sequencing was performed with immunoSEQ multiplex PCR; in TCRdb, only in-frame clones are kept and a portion is missing. The D gene and trimming were derived from the DNA, and the V and J assignments and clone size from that table. The table has 310,000 or so clones, more than 80% seen once; the top ten hold about 6.8%. Material for sequencing was peripheral blood. The sequence was collected from a man in his late teens or twenties who had recovered from COVID-19. The genes are TRBV23-1 and TRBJ2-2; D might be TRBD2 (5 bases). TRBV23-1 carries the ORF label, with uncertain function. The chain's CDR3 is CASAVREPMNTGELFF. In nucleotides, the CDR3 is TGCGCCAGCGCCGTTAGGGAGCCAATGAACACCGGGGAGCTGTTTTTT.